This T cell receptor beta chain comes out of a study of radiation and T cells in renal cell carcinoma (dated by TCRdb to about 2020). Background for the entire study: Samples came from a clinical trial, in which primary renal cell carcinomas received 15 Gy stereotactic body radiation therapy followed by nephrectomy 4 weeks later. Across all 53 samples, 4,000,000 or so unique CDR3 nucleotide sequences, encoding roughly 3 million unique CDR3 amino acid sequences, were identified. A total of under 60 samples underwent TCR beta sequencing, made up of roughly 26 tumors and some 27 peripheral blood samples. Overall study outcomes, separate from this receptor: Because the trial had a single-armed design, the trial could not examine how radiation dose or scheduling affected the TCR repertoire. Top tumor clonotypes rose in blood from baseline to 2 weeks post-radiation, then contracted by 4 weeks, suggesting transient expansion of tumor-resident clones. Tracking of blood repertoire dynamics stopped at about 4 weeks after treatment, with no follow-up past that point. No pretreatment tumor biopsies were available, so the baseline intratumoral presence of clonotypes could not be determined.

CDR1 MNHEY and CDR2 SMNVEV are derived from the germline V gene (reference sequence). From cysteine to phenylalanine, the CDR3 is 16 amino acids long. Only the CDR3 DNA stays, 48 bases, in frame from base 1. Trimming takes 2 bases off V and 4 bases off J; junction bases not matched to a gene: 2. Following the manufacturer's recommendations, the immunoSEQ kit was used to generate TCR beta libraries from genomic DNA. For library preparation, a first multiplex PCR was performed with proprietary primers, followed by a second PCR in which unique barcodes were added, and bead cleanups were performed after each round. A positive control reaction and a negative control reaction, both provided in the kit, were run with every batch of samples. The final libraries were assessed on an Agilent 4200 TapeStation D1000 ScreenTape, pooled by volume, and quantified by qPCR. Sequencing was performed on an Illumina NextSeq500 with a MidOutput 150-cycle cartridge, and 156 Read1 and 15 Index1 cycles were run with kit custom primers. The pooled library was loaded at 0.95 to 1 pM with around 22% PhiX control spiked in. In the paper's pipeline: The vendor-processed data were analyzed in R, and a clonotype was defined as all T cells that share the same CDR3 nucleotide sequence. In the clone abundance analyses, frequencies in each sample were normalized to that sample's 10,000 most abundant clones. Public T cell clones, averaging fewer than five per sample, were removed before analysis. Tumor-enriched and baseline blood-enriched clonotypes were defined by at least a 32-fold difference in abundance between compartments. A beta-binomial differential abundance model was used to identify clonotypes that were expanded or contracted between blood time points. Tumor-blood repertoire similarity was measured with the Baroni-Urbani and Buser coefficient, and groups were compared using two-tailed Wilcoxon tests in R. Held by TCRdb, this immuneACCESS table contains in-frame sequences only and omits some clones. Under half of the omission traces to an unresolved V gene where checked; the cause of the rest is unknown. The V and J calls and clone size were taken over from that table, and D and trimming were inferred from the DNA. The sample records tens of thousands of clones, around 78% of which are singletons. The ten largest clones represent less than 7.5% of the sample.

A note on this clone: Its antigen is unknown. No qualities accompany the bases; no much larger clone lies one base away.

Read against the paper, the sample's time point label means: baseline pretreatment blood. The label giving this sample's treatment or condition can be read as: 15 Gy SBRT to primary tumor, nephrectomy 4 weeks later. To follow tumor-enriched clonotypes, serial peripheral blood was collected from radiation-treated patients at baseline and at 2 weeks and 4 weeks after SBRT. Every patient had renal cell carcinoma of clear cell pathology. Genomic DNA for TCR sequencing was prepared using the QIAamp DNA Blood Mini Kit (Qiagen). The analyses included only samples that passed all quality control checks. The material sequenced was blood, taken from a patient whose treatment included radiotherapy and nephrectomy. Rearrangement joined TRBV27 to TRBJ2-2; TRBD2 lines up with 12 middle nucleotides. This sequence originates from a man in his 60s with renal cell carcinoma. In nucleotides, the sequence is TGTGCCAGCAGTTTACTAGCGGGGGGGCTCACCGGGGAGCTGTTTTTT. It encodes CASSLLAGGLTGELFF.